One sample yielded the 27 T cell receptor beta chains listed below, sequenced in a study of cytomegalovirus exposure and HLA in healthy donors (dated by TCRdb to 2015 to 2018). Libraries were made using the immunoSEQ multiplex PCR assay. For the multiplex PCR, a mixture combining 60 forward primers for TCR Vbeta segments and 13 reverse primers for TCR Jbeta segments was used. The table was pulled from immuneACCESS by TCRdb, which kept in-frame rearrangements only. Such tables lose some clones; where checked, under half of the loss comes from unresolved V genes, and the rest has no known cause. The record for this sample contains about 130,000 clones. Jointly, the top ten make up 2% of the sample. Sequencing was carried out using PBMCs. All receptors come from a woman in her sixties or seventies in good health and CMV-seronegative.

The chain carries TRBV10-3 and TRBJ1-3, with a weak D call TRBD1 (6 bases). The CDR3 contains 14 residues. From germline, CDR1 is ENHRY and CDR2 SYGVKD. V was cut by 2 bases and J by 4 bases, with 9 bases left in between. CDR3 sequence: CAISEPQGGNTIYF. Written as DNA, the CDR3 is TGTGCCATCAGTGAGCCACAGGGAGGAAACACCATATATTTT.

J is TRBJ1-2 and V is TRBV2, with 9 bases fitting TRBD1. V gave up 7 bases and J gave up 0 bases; unmatched junction bases: 3. Per germline, CDR1 SNHLY and CDR2 FYNNEI. The CDR3 has 14 residues. CDR3 coding DNA: TGTGCCAGCAATCGACAGGGGGCTAACTATGGCTACACCTTC. Translated, it gives CASNRQGANYGYTF.

The chain joins TRBV7-8 to TRBJ2-3, with TRBD1 identical over 8 bases. J was trimmed by 4 bases and V by 0 bases; bases with no gene match: 6. In germline, CDR1 is SGHVS, CDR2 FQNEAQ. The CDR3 is 16 amino acids. CDR3 region: CASSLATGVWADTQYF. The CDR3 DNA sequence: TGTGCCAGCAGCTTAGCGACAGGGGTCTGGGCAGATACGCAGTATTTT.

V and J are TRBV4-2 and TRBJ2-3, with 8 bases fitting TRBD2. CDR1 is LGHNA and CDR2 is YNFKEQ in the germline V gene. Germline trimming cut 0 bases from V and 2 bases from J; bases unmatched to any gene: 10. The CDR3 spans 18 residues. The CDR3 nucleotides read TGTGCCAGCAGCCAAGATACACCCACTAGCGGTAACACAGATACGCAGTATTTT. This translates into CASSQDTPTSGNTDTQYF.

The chain uses TRBV9 and TRBJ1-1, with D uncertain. From germline, CDR1 is SGDLS and CDR2 YYNGEE. The CDR3 consists of 15 residues. Trimming shortened V by 0 bases and J by 4 bases, and 13 bases separated the two germline ends. The CDR3 coding sequence is TGTGCCAGCAGCGTAGTACCGATGGGGAGCACTGAAGCTTTCTTT. Its translation is CASSVVPMGSTEAFF.

This chain links TRBV25-1 with TRBJ1-2; 9 bases line up with TRBD1. The germline gives CDR1 MGHDK, CDR2 SYGVNS. The CDR3 has 14 residues. V dropped 3 bases and J dropped 6; count of bases not matched to a gene: 5. CDR3 amino acids: CASSEHRGQDGYTF. CDR3 sequence (DNA): TGTGCCAGCAGTGAGCACAGGGGGCAGGATGGCTACACCTTC.

The chain has TRBV25-1 and TRBJ2-2; D is undetermined. The V gene lost 8 bases and the J gene lost 7 bases, with 14 bases spanning the gap. The CDR3 runs to 13 residues. Germline V CDR1 and CDR2: MGHDK, SYGVNS. CDR3 in amino acids: CASSPSVFGELFF. CDR3 DNA sequence: TGTGCCAGCTCCCCCAGCGTGTTCGGGGAGCTGTTTTTT.

This rearrangement joins TRBV28 to TRBJ1-2; 9 bases agree with TRBD1. Germline assignment: CDR1 MDHEN and CDR2 SYDVKM. V dropped 6 bases and J dropped 7; count of bases not matched to a gene: 6. The CDR3 totals 13 residues. The CDR3 spells CASRDDRGVGYTF. DNA for the CDR3: TGTGCCAGCAGGGACGACAGGGGGGTTGGCTACACCTTC.

The chain links TRBV29-1 to TRBJ2-5, with a possible D match to TRBD1 (6 bases). Trimming removed 4 bases from V and 4 bases from J, with 16 bases in between. Germline CDR1 and CDR2: SQVTM and ANQGSEA. The CDR3 covers 14 residues. CDR3 sequence reads: CSVALGGVGETQYF. CDR3 in DNA: TGCAGCGTTGCACTAGGGGGAGTTGGAGAGACCCAGTACTTC.

V gene TRBV5-1 combines with J gene TRBJ1-5; perhaps TRBD1 as D (5 bases). V lost 4 bases to trimming and J lost 4 bases, with 18 bases between them. CDR1 and CDR2 from the germline V gene are SGHRS and YFSETQ. The CDR3 loop spans 16 amino acids. CDR3 sequence: CASSVGGGGGNQPQHF. CDR3 in DNA: TGCGCCAGCAGCGTTGGCGGGGGGGGAGGAAATCAGCCCCAGCATTTT.

J is TRBJ2-7 and V is TRBV28; 9 bases are a match to TRBD1. The CDR3 is 15 residues long. Germline CDR1 reads MDHEN; CDR2 reads SYDVKM. V lost 4 bases and J lost 7; bases outside the gene matches: 11. In DNA form, the CDR3 reads TGTGCCAGCAGTTCCGGGGACAGGGCCCGACGGGAGCAGTACTTC. Its translation: CASSSGDRARREQYF.

This chain uses TRBV14 with TRBJ2-7; 10 bases are shared with TRBD2. The CDR3 runs 16 residues. Unmatched junction bases numbered 10, after V lost 2 bases and J lost 6 bases. From germline, CDR1 is SGHDN and CDR2 FVKESK. CDR3 residues: CASSQTGTSASGEQYF. In DNA, the CDR3 is TGTGCCAGCAGCCAAACCGGGACTAGCGCGAGTGGCGAGCAGTACTTC.

The gene calls are TRBV9 and TRBJ1-5; TRBD1 agrees at 7 bases. The V gene's germline CDR1 is SGDLS and CDR2 YYNGEE. The CDR3 has 15 amino acids. Trimming cost V 4 bases and J 5 bases; bases outside gene matches: 9. CDR3 DNA: TGTGCCAGCAGCTACGGGACAGAGGGCTATCAGCCCCAGCATTTT. Translation gives CASSYGTEGYQPQHF.

CDR3 amino acids: CATLAGSRGTQYF. In DNA form, the CDR3 reads TGTGCCACATTAGCGGGGTCAAGGGGTACGCAGTATTTT. The rearrangement uses TRBV28 and TRBJ2-3; 8 bases align to TRBD2. The CDR3 covers 13 residues. J was trimmed by 8 bases and V by 10 bases; bases with no gene match: 11. Germline V lookup: CDR1 MDHEN, CDR2 SYDVKM. Complete variable domain (other parts from reference TRBV28 and TRBJ2-3): DVKVTQSSRYLVKRTGEKVFLECVQDMDHENMFWYRQDPGLGLRLIYFSYDVKMKEKGDIPEGYSVSREKKERFSLILESASTNQTSMYLCATLAGSRGTQYFGPGTRLTVL.

The chain combines TRBV9 with TRBJ2-2; TRBD1 aligns across 9 bases. Germline CDR1 and CDR2: SGDLS and YYNGEE. The J segment lost 5 bases and the V segment lost 4 bases, leaving 9 bases of the junction unmatched. The CDR3 contains 16 residues. The CDR3 region is CASSPRGTGNTGELFF. The CDR3 region has the DNA TGTGCCAGCAGCCCGCGGGGGACAGGGAATACCGGGGAGCTGTTTTTT.

DNA for the CDR3: TGTGCCATCGGTGGGAGCGGTCAGCCCCAGCATTTT. Its translation: CAIGGSGQPQHF. J is TRBJ1-5 and V is TRBV6-1; D ambiguous. Germline V lookup: CDR1 MNHNS, CDR2 SASEGT. The CDR3 consists of 12 residues. Trimming shortened V by 10 bases and J by 6 bases, and 13 bases separated the two germline ends.

The chain couples TRBV6-1 to TRBJ1-2; D remains unclear. This CDR3 is 17 amino acids long. CDR1 is MNHNS and CDR2 is SASEGT in the germline V gene. Trimming cost V 4 bases and J 0 bases, with 18 bases left between them. CDR3 loop: CASSASFPGVPNYGYTF. The DNA of the CDR3 is TGTGCCAGCAGTGCCAGTTTCCCGGGAGTTCCTAACTATGGCTACACCTTC.

This rearrangement joins TRBV15 to TRBJ2-1; TRBD2 aligns across 11 bases. Germline trimming cut 4 bases from V and 0 bases from J; bases unmatched to any gene: 8. CDR1 and CDR2 (germline): LNHNV, YYDKDF (reference sequence). The CDR3 is 18 residues long. The chain's CDR3 is CATSTRITSGSSYNEQFF. As DNA, the CDR3 is TGTGCCACCAGCACCCGTATAACTAGCGGGAGCTCCTACAATGAGCAGTTCTTC.

The gene calls are TRBV29-1 and TRBJ1-1; D ambiguous. Trimming left V 7 bases short and J 1 base short, with 13 bases between. This CDR3 has 13 amino acids. CDR1 and CDR2 from the germline V gene are SQVTM and ANQGSEA. CDR3 coding DNA: TGCAGCGGCCTACCGTCCGGGAACACTGAAGCTTTCTTT. This encodes CSGLPSGNTEAFF.

The V gene is TRBV9, the J gene TRBJ1-2; 8 bases line up with TRBD1. The CDR3 length is 15 residues. Germline values: CDR1 SGDLS, CDR2 YYNGEE. Trimming at V came to 2 bases and at J to 2 bases, leaving 5 bases not matched to a gene. CDR3 protein: CASSVGPGGNYGYTF. CDR3 sequence (DNA): TGTGCCAGCAGCGTTGGGCCAGGGGGCAACTATGGCTACACCTTC.

The chain links TRBV29-1 to TRBJ2-1; 7 positions match TRBD1. Germline V gene data show CDR1 as SQVTM and CDR2 as ANQGSEA. V gave up 6 bases and J gave up 5 bases; unmatched junction bases: 10. The CDR3 is 14 amino acids. Here the CDR3 DNA reads TGCAGCGTCACTTACAGGGGAATCAACAATGAGCAGTTCTTC. This gives the protein CSVTYRGINNEQFF.

The chain recombines TRBV27 with TRBJ2-3, with D possibly matching TRBD2 (5 bases). Per germline, CDR1 MNHEY and CDR2 SMNVEV (reference sequence). The V end lost 3 bases, the J end lost 6 bases, and 13 bases lay between the germline ends. The CDR3 loop spans 14 amino acids. CDR3 sequence reads: CASSFVGWRDTQYF. CDR3 nucleotide sequence: TGTGCCAGCAGTTTTGTGGGGTGGAGGGATACGCAGTATTTT.

The V gene is TRBV29-1, the J gene TRBJ2-5; 9 bases line up with TRBD2. Near its end, the DNA agrees better with TRBJ2-7, so the J call may be wrong. Germline V gives CDR1 SQVTM, CDR2 ANQGSEA. The CDR3 sequence is 12 residues long. The CDR3 reads CSAVAGVYEQYF. The CDR3 region has the DNA TGCAGCGCGGTAGCGGGAGTCTACGAGCAGTACTTC.

This chain connects TRBV10-2 to TRBJ1-1; 8 nucleotides match TRBD1. The CDR3 sequence is 15 residues long. CDR1 is WSHSY, CDR2 SAAADI, per germline. With 4 bases clipped from V and 6 bases from J, the junction kept 10 bases outside the gene matches. For the CDR3, the DNA is TGCGCCAGCAGTGTTTCCTATGACAGGGGCCCTGAAGCTTTCTTT. Translation gives CASSVSYDRGPEAFF.

The chain has TRBV6-1 and TRBJ1-5; no clear D gene. V was shortened by 5 bases and J by 2 bases, with 7 bases between the two germline ends. The CDR3 runs to 13 residues. Germline V gene lookup returns CDR1 MNHNS and CDR2 SASEGT. The CDR3 sequence is CASSSPGNQPQHF. The DNA for the CDR3 is TGTGCCAGCAGTAGCCCCGGCAATCAGCCCCAGCATTTT.

The chain employs TRBV10-3 and TRBJ1-2; 10 bases fit TRBD1. From germline, CDR1 is ENHRY and CDR2 SYGVKD. The CDR3 totals 14 residues. V trimming: 3 bases; J trimming: 7 bases; junction bases outside the gene matches: 5. The CDR3 here is CAISEGQGVGGYTF. The CDR3 nucleotides are TGTGCCATCAGTGAAGGACAGGGGGTAGGTGGCTACACCTTC.

This chain joins TRBV5-1 and TRBJ1-2, with D hard to call. The CDR3 loop spans 13 amino acids. V lost 0 bases and J 8 bases, leaving 11 bases between the germline ends. Per germline, CDR1 SGHRS and CDR2 YFSETQ. CDR3 sequence reads: CASSLDIKAGYTF. The CDR3 nucleotides are TGCGCCAGCAGCTTGGACATCAAAGCGGGCTACACCTTC.